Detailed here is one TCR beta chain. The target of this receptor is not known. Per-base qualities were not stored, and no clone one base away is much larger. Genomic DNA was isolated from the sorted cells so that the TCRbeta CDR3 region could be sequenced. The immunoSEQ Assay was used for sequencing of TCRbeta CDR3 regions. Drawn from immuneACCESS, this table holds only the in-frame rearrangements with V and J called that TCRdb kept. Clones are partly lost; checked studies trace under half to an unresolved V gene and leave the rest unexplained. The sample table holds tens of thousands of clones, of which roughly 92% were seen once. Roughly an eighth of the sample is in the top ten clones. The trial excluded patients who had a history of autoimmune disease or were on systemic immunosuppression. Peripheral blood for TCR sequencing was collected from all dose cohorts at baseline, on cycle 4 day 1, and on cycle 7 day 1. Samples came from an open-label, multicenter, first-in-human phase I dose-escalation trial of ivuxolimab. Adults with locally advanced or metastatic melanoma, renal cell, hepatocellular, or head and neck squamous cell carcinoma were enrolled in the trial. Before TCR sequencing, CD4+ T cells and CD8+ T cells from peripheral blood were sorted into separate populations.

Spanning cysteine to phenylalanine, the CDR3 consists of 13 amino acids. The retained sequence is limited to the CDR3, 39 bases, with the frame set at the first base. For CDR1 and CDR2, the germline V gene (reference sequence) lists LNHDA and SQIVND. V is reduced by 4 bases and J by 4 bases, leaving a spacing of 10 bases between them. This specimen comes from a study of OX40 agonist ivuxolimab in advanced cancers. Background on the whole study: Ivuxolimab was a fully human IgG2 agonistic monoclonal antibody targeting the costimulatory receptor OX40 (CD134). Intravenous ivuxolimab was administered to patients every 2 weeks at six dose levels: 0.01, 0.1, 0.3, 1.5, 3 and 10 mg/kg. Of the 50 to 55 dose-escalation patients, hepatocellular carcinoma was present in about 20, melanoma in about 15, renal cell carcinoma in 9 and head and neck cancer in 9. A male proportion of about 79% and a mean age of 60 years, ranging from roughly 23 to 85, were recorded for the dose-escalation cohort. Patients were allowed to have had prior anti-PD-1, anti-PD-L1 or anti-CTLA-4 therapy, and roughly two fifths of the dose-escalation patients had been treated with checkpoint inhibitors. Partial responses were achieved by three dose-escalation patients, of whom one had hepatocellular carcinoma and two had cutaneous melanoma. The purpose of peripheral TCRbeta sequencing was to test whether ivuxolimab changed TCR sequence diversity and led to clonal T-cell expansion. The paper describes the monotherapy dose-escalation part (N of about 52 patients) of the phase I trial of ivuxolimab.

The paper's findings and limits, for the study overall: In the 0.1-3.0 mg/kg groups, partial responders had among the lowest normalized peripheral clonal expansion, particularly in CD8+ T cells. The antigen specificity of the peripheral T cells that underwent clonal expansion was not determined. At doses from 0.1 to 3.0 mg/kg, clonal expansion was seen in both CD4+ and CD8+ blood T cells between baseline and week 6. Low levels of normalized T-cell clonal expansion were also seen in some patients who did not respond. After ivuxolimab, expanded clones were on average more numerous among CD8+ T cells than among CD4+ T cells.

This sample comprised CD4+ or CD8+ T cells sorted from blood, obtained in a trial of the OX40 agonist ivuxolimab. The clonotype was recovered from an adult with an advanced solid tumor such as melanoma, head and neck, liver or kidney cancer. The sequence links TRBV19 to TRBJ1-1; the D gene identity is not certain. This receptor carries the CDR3 CASSSWEGTEAFF. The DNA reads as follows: TGTGCCAGTAGTAGCTGGGAGGGCACTGAAGCTTTCTTT.